This T cell receptor (beta chain) came from a study of shared T cell receptors in the human thymus. Measured with immunoSEQ multiplex PCR; TCRdb has only the in-frame clones, and not every one. The table lists hundreds of thousands of clones, about 89% of them singletons. The germline gives CDR1 SGHAT, CDR2 FQNNGV. J gave up 2 bases and V 5 bases, and 7 bases lay outside the gene matches. The CDR3 sequence is 15 residues long. Another study also made use of these data, one on human thymus T cells. As that study records: Immunologically healthy infants in Finland undergoing congenital heart defect surgery were the donors.

The sequenced material came from thymocytes. The chain has TRBV11-2 and TRBJ2-3; TRBD2 matches 7 bases. This receptor was taken from a boy in the first two years of life with a congenital heart defect. Here the CDR3 reads CASSPPGTTTDTQYF. The DNA for the CDR3 is TGTGCCAGCAGCCCGCCCGGGACTACCACAGATACGCAGTATTTT.